These T cell receptor beta chains were read from a single sample in a study of blood T cells in healthy people across ages. TCRdb fed the 5' RACE reads into MiXCR, producing one record per CDR3 protein. The sample consists of under 1,000,000 distinct CDR3 sequences, about 34% of them appearing once. The sample comprised blood. Every receptor here comes from a man younger than 35 in good health. CDR3s include the opening cysteine and the closing phenylalanine or tryptophan. The order of the fields is V gene, CDR3 length, clone size, J gene, D gene, CDR3 protein, CDR3 DNA. A D gene is named only where the DNA matches it firmly. Only part of the rows carry a size: once, few, many, or a class if the clone is expanded.

v_gene: TRBV12-3/TRBV12-4; len: 13; abundance: NA; j_gene: TRBJ1-1; d_gene: TRBD1; CDR3aa: CASRGQGAPEAFF; CDR3nt: TGTGCCAGCAGGGGACAGGGTGCGCCTGAAGCTTTCTTT
v_gene: TRBV5-1; len: 16; abundance: NA; j_gene: TRBJ2-1; d_gene: TRBD2; CDR3aa: CASSLQAGATYNEQFF; CDR3nt: TGCGCCAGCAGCTTGCAAGCGGGGGCGACCTACAATGAGCAGTTCTTC
v_gene: TRBV7-3; len: 15; abundance: few; j_gene: TRBJ2-1; d_gene: TRBD2; CDR3aa: CASRRGGGGMYEQFF; CDR3nt: TGTGCCAGCAGGCGAGGCGGGGGTGGTATGTATGAGCAGTTCTTC
v_gene: TRBV4-1; len: 15; abundance: few; j_gene: TRBJ1-1; d_gene: TRBD1; CDR3aa: CASSPQQGSGTEAFF; CDR3nt: TGCGCCAGCAGCCCGCAACAGGGGTCGGGCACTGAAGCTTTCTTT
v_gene: TRBV4-3; len: 17; abundance: NA; j_gene: TRBJ2-2; d_gene: NA; CDR3aa: CASSQEQGLGAPGELFF; CDR3nt: TGCGCCAGCAGCCAAGAGCAGGGTCTGGGAGCCCCCGGGGAGCTGTTTTTT
v_gene: TRBV27; len: 14; abundance: NA; j_gene: TRBJ1-1; d_gene: TRBD1; CDR3aa: CASSVRDRLTEAFF; CDR3nt: TGTGCCAGCAGTGTAAGGGACAGGCTCACTGAAGCTTTCTTT
v_gene: TRBV4-2; len: 16; abundance: NA; j_gene: TRBJ2-7; d_gene: NA; CDR3aa: CASSQLIREMDNEQYF; CDR3nt: TGTGCCAGCAGCCAATTAATCAGGGAAATGGACAATGAGCAGTACTTC
v_gene: TRBV7-2; len: 15; abundance: NA; j_gene: TRBJ1-6; d_gene: TRBD1; CDR3aa: CASSSQWDRQSPLHF; CDR3nt: TGTGCCAGCAGCTCCCAATGGGACAGGCAATCACCCCTCCACTTT
v_gene: TRBV12-3/TRBV12-4; len: 15; abundance: NA; j_gene: TRBJ1-2; d_gene: TRBD1; CDR3aa: CASYRGLNENYGYTF; CDR3nt: TGTGCCAGTTACAGGGGCCTTAATGAGAACTATGGCTACACCTTC
v_gene: TRBV4-2; len: 12; abundance: NA; j_gene: TRBJ1-2; d_gene: NA; CDR3aa: CASSQQNYGYTF; CDR3nt: TGTGCCAGCAGCCAGCAGAACTATGGCTACACCTTC
v_gene: TRBV4-1; len: 14; abundance: many; j_gene: TRBJ2-3; d_gene: NA; CDR3aa: CASSRSPGTDTQYF; CDR3nt: TGCGCCAGCAGCCGGAGCCCCGGGACAGATACGCAGTATTTT
v_gene: TRBV15; len: 15; abundance: NA; j_gene: TRBJ2-1; d_gene: NA; CDR3aa: CATSRDVSWHTGQFF; CDR3nt: TGTGCCACCAGCAGAGATGTATCCTGGCACACAGGGCAGTTCTTC
v_gene: TRBV7-2; len: 16; abundance: few; j_gene: TRBJ2-5; d_gene: NA; CDR3aa: CASSSGGSGEKRTQYF; CDR3nt: TGTGCCAGCAGTTCCGGGGGTAGCGGAGAAAAGAGAACCCAGTACTTC
v_gene: TRBV28; len: 15; abundance: few; j_gene: TRBJ1-4; d_gene: NA; CDR3aa: CASSHLGERGEKLFF; CDR3nt: TGTGCCAGCAGTCATCTTGGGGAACGAGGTGAAAAACTGTTTTTT
v_gene: TRBV14; len: 15; abundance: many; j_gene: TRBJ1-2; d_gene: NA; CDR3aa: CASSPGSSVLYGYTF; CDR3nt: TGTGCCAGCAGCCCTGGGTCGTCCGTCCTCTATGGCTACACCTTC
v_gene: TRBV2; len: 14; abundance: NA; j_gene: TRBJ1-1; d_gene: NA; CDR3aa: CASTPDRGFTEAFF; CDR3nt: TGTGCCAGCACCCCTGATAGGGGTTTCACTGAAGCTTTCTTT
v_gene: TRBV7-9; len: 15; abundance: NA; j_gene: TRBJ1-2; d_gene: TRBD1; CDR3aa: CASSLDSGTGDGYTF; CDR3nt: TGTGCCAGCAGCTTAGACTCTGGGACAGGGGATGGCTACACCTTC
v_gene: TRBV10-3; len: 16; abundance: few; j_gene: TRBJ2-4; d_gene: NA; CDR3aa: CAIPLAVAIAKNIQYF; CDR3nt: TGTGCCATCCCATTGGCAGTCGCAATAGCCAAAAACATTCAGTACTTC